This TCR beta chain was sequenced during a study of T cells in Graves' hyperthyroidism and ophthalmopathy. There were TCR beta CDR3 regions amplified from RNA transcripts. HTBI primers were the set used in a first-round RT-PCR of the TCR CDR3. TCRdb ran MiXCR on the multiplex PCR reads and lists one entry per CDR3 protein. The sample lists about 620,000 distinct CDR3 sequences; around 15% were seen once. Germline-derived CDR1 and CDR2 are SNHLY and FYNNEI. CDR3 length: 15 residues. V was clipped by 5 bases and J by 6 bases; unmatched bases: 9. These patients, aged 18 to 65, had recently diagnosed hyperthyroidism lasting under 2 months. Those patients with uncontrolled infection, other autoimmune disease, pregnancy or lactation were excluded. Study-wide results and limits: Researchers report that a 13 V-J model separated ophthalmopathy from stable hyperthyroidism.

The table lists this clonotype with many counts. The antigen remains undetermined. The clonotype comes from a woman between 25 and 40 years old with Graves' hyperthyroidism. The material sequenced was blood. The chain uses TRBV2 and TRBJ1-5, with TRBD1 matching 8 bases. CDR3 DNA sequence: TGTGCCAGCAGTCTTCGGACAGGGAGGAGTCAGCCCCAGCATTTT. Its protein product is CASSLRTGRSQPQHF.